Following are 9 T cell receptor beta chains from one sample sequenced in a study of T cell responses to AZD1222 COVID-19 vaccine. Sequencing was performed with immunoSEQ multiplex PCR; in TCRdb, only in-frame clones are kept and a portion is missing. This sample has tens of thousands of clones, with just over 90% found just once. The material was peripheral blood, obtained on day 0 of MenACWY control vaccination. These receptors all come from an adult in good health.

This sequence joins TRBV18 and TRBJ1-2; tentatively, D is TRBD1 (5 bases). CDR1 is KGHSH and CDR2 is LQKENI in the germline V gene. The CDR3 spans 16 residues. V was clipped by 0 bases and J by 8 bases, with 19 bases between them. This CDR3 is CASSPPKGFPGVGYTF. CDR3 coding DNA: TGTGCCAGCTCACCACCGAAGGGGTTCCCGGGTGTGGGCTACACCTTC. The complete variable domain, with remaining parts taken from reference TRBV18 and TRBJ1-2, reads NAGVMQNPRHLVRRRGQEARLRCSPMKGHSHVYWYRQLPEEGLKFMVYLQKENIIDESGMPKERFSAEFPKEGPSILRIQQVVRGDSAAYFCASSPPKGFPGVGYTFGSGTRLTVV.

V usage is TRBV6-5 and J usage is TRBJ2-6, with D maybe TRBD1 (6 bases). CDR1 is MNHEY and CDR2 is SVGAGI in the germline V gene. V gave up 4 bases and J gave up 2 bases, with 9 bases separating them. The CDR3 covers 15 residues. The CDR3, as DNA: TGTGCCAGCAGTTTACAGGGAACTGGGGCCAACGTCCTGACTTTC. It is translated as CASSLQGTGANVLTF.

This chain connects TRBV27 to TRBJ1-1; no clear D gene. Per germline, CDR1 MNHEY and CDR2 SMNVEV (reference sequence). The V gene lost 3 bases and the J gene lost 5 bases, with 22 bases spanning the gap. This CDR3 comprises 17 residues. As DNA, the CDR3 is TGTGCCAGCAGTTTGTTGGCAGGCTTTCTCCGAGATACTGAAGCTTTCTTT. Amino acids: CASSLLAGFLRDTEAFF.

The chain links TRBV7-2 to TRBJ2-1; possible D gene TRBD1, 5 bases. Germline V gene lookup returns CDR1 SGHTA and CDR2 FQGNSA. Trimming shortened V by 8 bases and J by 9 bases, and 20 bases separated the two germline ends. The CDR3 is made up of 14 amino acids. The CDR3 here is CASAAEVVQGEQFF. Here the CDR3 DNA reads TGTGCCAGCGCCGCCGAGGTCGTGCAGGGTGAGCAGTTCTTC.

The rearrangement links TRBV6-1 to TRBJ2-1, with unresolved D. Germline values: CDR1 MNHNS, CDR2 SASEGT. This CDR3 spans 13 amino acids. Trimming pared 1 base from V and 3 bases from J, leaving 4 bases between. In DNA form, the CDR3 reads TGTGCCAGCAGTGAAGTGGACTACAATGAGCAGTTCTTC. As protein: CASSEVDYNEQFF.

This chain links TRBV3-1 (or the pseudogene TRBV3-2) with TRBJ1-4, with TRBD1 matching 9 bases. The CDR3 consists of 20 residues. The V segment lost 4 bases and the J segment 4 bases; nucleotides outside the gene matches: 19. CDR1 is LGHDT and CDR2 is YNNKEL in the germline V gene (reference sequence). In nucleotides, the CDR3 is TGTGCCAGCAGCCCCTACTCGGCGGGACAGGGAAAGATCGGTAATGAAAAACTGTTTTTT. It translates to CASSPYSAGQGKIGNEKLFF.

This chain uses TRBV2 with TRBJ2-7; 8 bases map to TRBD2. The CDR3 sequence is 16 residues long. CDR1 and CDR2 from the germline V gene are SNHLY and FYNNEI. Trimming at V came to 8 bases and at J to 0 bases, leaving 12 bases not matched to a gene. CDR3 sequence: CASVGREVPSSYEQYF. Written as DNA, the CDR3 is TGTGCCAGCGTAGGGCGGGAGGTCCCGAGCTCCTACGAGCAGTACTTC.

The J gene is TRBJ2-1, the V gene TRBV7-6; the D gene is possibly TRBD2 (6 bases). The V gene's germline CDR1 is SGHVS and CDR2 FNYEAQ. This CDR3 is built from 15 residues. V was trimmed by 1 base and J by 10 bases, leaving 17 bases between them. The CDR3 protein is CASSLDPTISGEQFF. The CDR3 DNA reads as TGTGCCAGCAGCTTAGATCCCACGATTAGCGGAGAGCAGTTCTTC.

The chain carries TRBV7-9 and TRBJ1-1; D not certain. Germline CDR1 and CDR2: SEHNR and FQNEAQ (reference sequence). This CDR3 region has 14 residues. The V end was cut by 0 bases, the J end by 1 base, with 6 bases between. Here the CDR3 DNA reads TGTGCCAGCAGCTTAGCGATGGCGAACACTGAAGCTTTCTTT. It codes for CASSLAMANTEAFF. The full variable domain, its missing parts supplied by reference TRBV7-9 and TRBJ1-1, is DTGVSQNPRHKITKRGQNVTFRCDPISEHNRLYWYRQTLGQGPEFLTYFQNEAQLEKSRLLSDRFSAERPKGSFSTLEIQRTEQGDSAMYLCASSLAMANTEAFFGQGTRLTVV.